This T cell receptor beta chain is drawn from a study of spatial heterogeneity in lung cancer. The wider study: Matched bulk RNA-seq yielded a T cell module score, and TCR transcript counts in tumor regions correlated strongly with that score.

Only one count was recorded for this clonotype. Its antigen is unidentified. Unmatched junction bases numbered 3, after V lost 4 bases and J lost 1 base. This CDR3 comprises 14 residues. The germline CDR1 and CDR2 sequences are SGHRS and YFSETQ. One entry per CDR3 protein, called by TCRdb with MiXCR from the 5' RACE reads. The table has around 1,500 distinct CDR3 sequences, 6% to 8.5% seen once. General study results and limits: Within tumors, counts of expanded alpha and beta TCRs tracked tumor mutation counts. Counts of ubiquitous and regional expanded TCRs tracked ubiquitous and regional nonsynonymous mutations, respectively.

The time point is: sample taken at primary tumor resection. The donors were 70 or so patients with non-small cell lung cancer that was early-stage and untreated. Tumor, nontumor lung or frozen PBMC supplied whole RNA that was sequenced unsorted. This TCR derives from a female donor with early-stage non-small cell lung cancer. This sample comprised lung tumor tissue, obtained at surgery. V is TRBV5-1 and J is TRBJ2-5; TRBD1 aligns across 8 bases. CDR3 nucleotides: TGCGCCAGCAGCCCCGGGACAGGCCAAGAGACCCAGTACTTC. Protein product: CASSPGTGQETQYF.